Presented here are 2 T cell receptor beta chains from one specimen sequenced in a study of CD39 and CD103 CD8 tumor-infiltrating T cells. The repertoire was sequenced with immunoSEQ multiplex PCR; TCRdb's copy has only in-frame clones and lacks some. This table has more than 15,000 clones, around nine tenths appearing once. Specimen: CD8+ T cells sorted from blood. Subset given: total memory CD8 T cells (CD45RA-CCR7+/-) from blood or uninvolved lymph node. All receptors come from a human donor with head and neck squamous cell carcinoma.

The gene calls are TRBV19 and TRBJ1-2; 7 bases line up with TRBD1. The germline V gene encodes CDR1 LNHDA and CDR2 SQIVND (reference sequence). After removal of 3 bases from V and 2 bases from J, the junction contained 0 bases not matched to a gene. The CDR3 length is 13 residues. For the CDR3, the DNA is TGTGCCAGTAGTATGACAGGGAACTATGGCTACACCTTC. Translated: CASSMTGNYGYTF.

The rearrangement links TRBV5-6 to TRBJ1-2; D gene unclear. CDR1 SGHDT and CDR2 YYEEEE come from the germline V gene. The CDR3 covers 13 residues. The V gene lost 0 bases and the J gene lost 8 bases, with 11 bases spanning the gap. CDR3 coding DNA: TGTGCCAGCAGCTTGGTGACGTCTATGGGCTACACCTTC. Residues: CASSLVTSMGYTF.